This passage covers 27 T cell receptor beta chains from one sample sequenced in a study of blood T cell repertoires in COVID-19. Using immunoSEQ multiplex PCR, the repertoire was profiled, and TCRdb retains in-frame clones only, with some absent. The sample records about 98,000 clones, less than 85% being singletons. Input material: peripheral blood. The receptors were gathered from a man aged 65 to 79 with active or convalescent COVID-19.

This clone was counted between two and nine times. The gene calls are TRBV5-1 and TRBJ1-4; TRBD1 aligns across 9 bases. The germline V gene encodes CDR1 SGHRS and CDR2 YFSETQ. The V segment lost 0 bases and the J segment 0 bases; nucleotides outside the gene matches: 6. CDR3 size: 18 residues. CDR3 in DNA: TGCGCCAGCAGCTTGGCCGGGACAGGGACTGCAACTAATGAAAAACTGTTTTTT. Protein product: CASSLAGTGTATNEKLFF.

Note on this clone: An end of the junction differs from the germline gene, which may be a read error. J is TRBJ2-1 and V is TRBV7-7; 10 nucleotides agree with TRBD1. From germline, CDR1 is SSHAT and CDR2 FNYEAQ (reference sequence). The CDR3 has 15 amino acids. The CDR3 sequence: CASSKDRGSYNEQFF. As DNA, the CDR3 is TGTGCTAGCAGCAAGGACAGGGGGTCCTACAATGAGCAGTTCTTC.

This clone was recorded a few times. The rearrangement uses TRBV6-6 and TRBJ2-7; a weak D match, TRBD1 (6 bases). Germline V gene data show CDR1 as MNHNY and CDR2 as SVGAGI (reference sequence). This CDR3 contains 13 residues. V was trimmed by 7 bases and J by 2 bases, leaving 12 bases between them. CDR3 DNA: TGTGCCAGCAACAGACAGGACCCCTACGAGCAGTACTTC. It translates to CASNRQDPYEQYF.

This chain joins TRBV5-6 and TRBJ2-5; perhaps TRBD2 as D (5 bases). Trimming left V 5 bases short and J 1 base short, with 9 bases between. CDR3 length: 13 amino acids. The germline gives CDR1 SGHDT, CDR2 YYEEEE. CDR3 DNA sequence: TGTGCCAGCAGTCCGAGGGTCCAAGAGACCCAGTACTTC. This gives the protein CASSPRVQETQYF. Together with reference TRBV5-6 and TRBJ2-5, the CDR3 gives the full variable domain: DAGVTQSPTHLIKTRGQQVTLRCSPKSGHDTVSWYQQALGQGPQFIFQYYEEEERQRGNFPDRFSGHQFPNYSSELNVNALLLGDSALYLCASSPRVQETQYFGPGTRLLVL.

The chain has TRBV10-3 and TRBJ1-1; possible D gene TRBD1, 5 bases. With 10 bases removed from V and 4 bases from J, the gap between germline ends came to 16 bases. There are 13 residues in the CDR3. Germline V gene data show CDR1 as ENHRY and CDR2 as SYGVKD. CDR3 loop: CATRYGGGTEAFF. As DNA, the CDR3 is TGTGCCACCAGGTATGGGGGAGGCACTGAAGCTTTCTTT.

The V gene is TRBV19, the J gene TRBJ2-3; a possible D gene is TRBD1 (6 bases). Per the germline V gene, CDR1 is LNHDA and CDR2 is SQIVND (reference sequence). V dropped 3 bases and J dropped 2 bases, with 15 bases sitting between them. The CDR3 spans 16 residues. The CDR3 region has the DNA TGTGCCAGTAGTATGTCGTACAGGGCCTCCACAGATACGCAGTATTTT. It is translated as CASSMSYRASTDTQYF.

V usage is TRBV30 and J usage is TRBJ2-3; D possibly corresponds to TRBD1 (7 bases). The germline gives CDR1 GTSNPN, CDR2 SVGIG (reference sequence). The ends were cut back, 0 bases at V and 4 bases at J, with 14 bases in the middle. There are 15 residues in the CDR3. The DNA for the CDR3 is TGTGCCTGGAGTGTAGGAGGGGGCCGCGCAGATACGCAGTATTTT. This codes for CAWSVGGGRADTQYF.

The chain has TRBV7-9 and TRBJ2-7; 7 positions match TRBD1. V gave up 6 bases and J gave up 0 bases; unmatched junction bases: 8. The CDR3 is made up of 15 amino acids. Per germline, CDR1 SEHNR and CDR2 FQNEAQ (reference sequence). Here the CDR3 DNA reads TGTGCCAGCAGTACATCGGGACAGAGCTCCTACGAGCAGTACTTC. This translates into CASSTSGQSSYEQYF. Combining the CDR3 with reference TRBV7-9 and TRBJ2-7 gives the whole variable domain DTGVSQNPRHKITKRGQNVTFRCDPISEHNRLYWYRQTLGQGPEFLTYFQNEAQLEKSRLLSDRFSAERPKGSFSTLEIQRTEQGDSAMYLCASSTSGQSSYEQYFGPGTRLTVT.

The chain joins TRBV15 to TRBJ1-5; no reliable D call. This CDR3 is 12 amino acids long. Germline V CDR1 and CDR2: LNHNV, YYDKDF (reference sequence). Trimming took off 0 bases at V and 7 bases at J, with 4 bases between the two ends. The chain's CDR3 is CATSRDSQPQHF. DNA for the CDR3: TGTGCCACCAGCAGAGATTCGCAGCCCCAGCATTTT.

The chain uses TRBV6-2 or TRBV6-3 and TRBJ1-5, with unresolved D. Germline loops: CDR1 MNHEY, CDR2 SVGEGT. The CDR3 length is 13 residues. V lost 6 bases to trimming and J lost 8 bases, with 14 bases between them. CDR3 loop: CASSSRVAEPQHF. The CDR3 DNA reads TGTGCCAGCAGCTCCCGGGTCGCGGAGCCCCAGCATTTT.

This clone was counted between two and nine times. This chain connects TRBV2 to TRBJ1-4; TRBD1 matches at 8 bases. The J segment lost 4 bases and the V segment lost 5 bases, leaving 6 bases of the junction unmatched. CDR3 length: 15 residues. CDR1 is SNHLY and CDR2 is FYNNEI in the germline V gene. This chain's CDR3 is CASSLTGVGNEKLFF. The DNA for the CDR3 is TGTGCCAGCAGTCTGACAGGGGTCGGTAATGAAAAACTGTTTTTT.

Many counts were recorded for this clone. The V call is TRBV3-1 (or the pseudogene TRBV3-2), the J call TRBJ1-3; D remains unclear. Germline V gives CDR1 LGHDT, CDR2 YNNKEL (reference sequence). The CDR3 loop spans 16 amino acids. Trimming took 2 bases from V and 2 from J, leaving 13 bases between them. CDR3 sequence: CASSQISRRAGNTIYF. The CDR3 DNA sequence: TGTGCCAGCAGCCAAATTAGTCGGAGGGCTGGAAACACCATATATTTT.

This clone was counted a single time. A junction boundary mismatches the germline segment, possibly from a read error. The V call is TRBV10-3, the J call TRBJ2-3, with 10 bases lining up with TRBD1. Germline V gives CDR1 ENHRY, CDR2 SYGVKD. CDR3 size: 14 residues. The CDR3 nucleotides read TGTGCGATCAGGGACAGGGGAGGGACAGATACGCAGTATTTT. Protein product: CAIRDRGGTDTQYF.

The chain employs TRBV4-1 and TRBJ2-4, with 7 bases that match TRBD1. V shed 3 bases, J shed 4 bases, and the junction held 3 bases outside the gene matches. The CDR3 runs to 14 residues. Germline-derived CDR1 and CDR2 are MGHRA and YSYEKL. CDR3: CASSQAGGKNIQYF. The CDR3 DNA follows: TGCGCCAGCAGCCAGGCAGGGGGTAAAAACATTCAGTACTTC.

The chain has TRBV4-1 and TRBJ2-3; a weak D match, TRBD2 (5 bases). CDR1 MGHRA and CDR2 YSYEKL come from the germline V gene. This CDR3 contains 14 residues. Trimming took off 2 bases at V and 0 bases at J, with 6 bases between the two ends. This chain's CDR3 is CASSQRTSTDTQYF. The CDR3 nucleotides are TGCGCCAGCAGCCAAAGGACTAGCACAGATACGCAGTATTTT.

The table lists this clone with a few counts. The chain couples TRBV7-9 to TRBJ2-2; D unclear. V lost 5 bases to trimming and J lost 6 bases, with 7 bases between them. Germline CDR1 reads SEHNR; CDR2 reads FQNEAQ (reference sequence). The CDR3 loop spans 12 amino acids. Here the CDR3 reads CASSQAPGELFF. Written as DNA, the CDR3 is TGTGCCAGCAGCCAGGCCCCCGGGGAGCTGTTTTTT. Together with reference TRBV7-9 and TRBJ2-2, the CDR3 gives the full variable domain: DTGVSQNPRHKITKRGQNVTFRCDPISEHNRLYWYRQTLGQGPEFLTYFQNEAQLEKSRLLSDRFSAERPKGSFSTLEIQRTEQGDSAMYLCASSQAPGELFFGEGSRLTVL.

This clone has a handful of counts. This chain links TRBV6-1 with TRBJ1-2; TRBD1 might be the D (5 bases). CDR3 length: 14 residues. Germline V gene lookup returns CDR1 MNHNS and CDR2 SASEGT. V lost 2 bases and J 6 bases, leaving 13 bases between the germline ends. The CDR3: CASSESAGKNGYTF. The DNA for the CDR3 is TGTGCCAGCAGTGAATCTGCAGGGAAGAATGGCTACACCTTC.

The chain employs TRBV27 and TRBJ2-7; 7 nucleotides agree with TRBD1. Germline loops: CDR1 MNHEY, CDR2 SMNVEV (reference sequence). J lost 6 bases, V lost 11 bases, and 13 bases had no gene match. This CDR3 contains 13 residues. DNA of the CDR3: TGTGCCTCAGCCGCACAGGGGCGAGGCGAGCAGTACTTC. Translated, it gives CASAAQGRGEQYF.

The gene calls are TRBV7-8 and TRBJ1-3, with D perhaps TRBD1 (5 bases). The V end lost 1 base, the J end lost 2 bases, and 15 bases lay between the germline ends. The CDR3 is 17 amino acids. Germline CDR1 SGHVS, CDR2 FQNEAQ. The CDR3 loop is CASSLVSGPRAGNTIYF. The CDR3 DNA follows: TGTGCCAGCAGCTTAGTATCCGGGCCCAGGGCTGGAAACACCATATATTTT. Using reference TRBV7-8 and TRBJ1-3 for the parts outside the CDR3, the full variable domain is GAGVSQSPRYKVAKRGQDVALRCDPISGHVSLFWYQQALGQGPEFLTYFQNEAQLDKSGLPSDRFFAERPEGSVSTLKIQRTQQEDSAVYLCASSLVSGPRAGNTIYFGEGSWLTVV.

V usage is TRBV7-6 and J usage is TRBJ1-2, with 11 positions matching TRBD1. This CDR3 comprises 21 residues. Germline V gives CDR1 SGHVS, CDR2 FNYEAQ. V was clipped by 9 bases and J by 8 bases; unmatched bases: 32. This CDR3 is CARQSRLKAVTLWGQGGGYTF. CDR3 nucleotides: TGTGCCAGACAGAGCCGGCTTAAAGCTGTAACATTGTGGGGACAGGGGGGAGGCTACACCTTC.

The chain couples TRBV9 to TRBJ2-3; 7 nucleotides align to TRBD2. After removal of 0 bases from V and 8 bases from J, the junction contained 9 bases not matched to a gene. The CDR3 is made up of 15 amino acids. In germline, CDR1 is SGDLS, CDR2 YYNGEE. This CDR3 is CASSVGPPGGGTQYF. As DNA, the CDR3 is TGTGCCAGCAGCGTAGGTCCCCCGGGGGGTGGTACGCAGTATTTT.

The table lists this clone with a few counts. CDR3 bases: TGTGCCAGCAGCTCCGAGGTGGACAGTTCTGCCTACGAGCAGTACTTC. The encoded protein is CASSSEVDSSAYEQYF. V gene TRBV13 combines with J gene TRBJ2-7; possible D gene TRBD1, 6 bases. Trimming stripped 4 bases from V and 2 bases from J, with 18 bases between. This CDR3 spans 16 amino acids. The germline V gene has CDR1 PRHDT and CDR2 FYEKMQ (reference sequence). The full variable domain, completed using reference TRBV13 and TRBJ2-7, is AAGVIQSPRHLIKEKRETATLKCYPIPRHDTVYWYQQGPGQDPQFLISFYEKMQSDKGSIPDRFSAQQFSDYHSELNMSSLELGDSALYFCASSSEVDSSAYEQYFGPGTRLTVT.

The chain joins TRBV19 to TRBJ1-2; perhaps TRBD1 as D (5 bases). This CDR3 region has 15 residues. The germline CDR1 and CDR2 sequences are LNHDA and SQIVND (reference sequence). V lost 3 bases, J lost 6 bases, and 17 bases lay in between. CDR3 loop: CASSITQGAADGYTF. The CDR3 nucleotides are TGTGCCAGTAGTATTACGCAAGGGGCAGCTGATGGCTACACCTTC.

The chain couples TRBV7-8 to TRBJ2-3; 7 bases fit TRBD2. From germline, CDR1 is SGHVS and CDR2 FQNEAQ. V lost 6 bases, J lost 0 bases, and 9 bases stayed unmatched. There are 16 residues in the CDR3. The CDR3 region has the DNA TGTGCCAGCAGTCCCACCCGGGGGGTCAGCACAGATACGCAGTATTTT. The encoded protein is CASSPTRGVSTDTQYF.

The chain has TRBV5-1 and TRBJ2-5, with 8 bases identical to TRBD2. The CDR3 covers 15 residues. Germline CDR1 SGHRS, CDR2 YFSETQ. The V and J ends lost 3 bases and 1 base, in that order; junction bases with no gene match: 5. The CDR3 DNA reads TGCGCCAGCAGCTCCCCCGGGGGGGGCCAAGAGACCCAGTACTTC. It is translated as CASSSPGGGQETQYF.

This chain links TRBV4-1 with TRBJ2-7; tentatively, D is TRBD2 (6 bases). V dropped 0 bases and J dropped 8 bases, with 11 bases sitting between them. Germline-derived CDR1 and CDR2 are MGHRA and YSYEKL. The CDR3 is made up of 13 amino acids. CDR3 region: CASSQDLTSQQYF. The CDR3 DNA follows: TGCGCCAGCAGCCAAGATCTTACTAGCCAGCAGTACTTC.

This clone was observed a handful of times. The rearrangement joins TRBV18 to TRBJ1-3; D gene uncertain. The CDR3 consists of 16 residues. Looked up from germline, CDR1 is KGHSH and CDR2 is LQKENI. Trimming removed 1 base at V and 4 bases at J, with 14 bases between. CDR3 sequence (DNA): TGTGCCAGCTCACCACGTTTAGAGGGTGCAGGAAACACCATATATTTT. Translation gives CASSPRLEGAGNTIYF.